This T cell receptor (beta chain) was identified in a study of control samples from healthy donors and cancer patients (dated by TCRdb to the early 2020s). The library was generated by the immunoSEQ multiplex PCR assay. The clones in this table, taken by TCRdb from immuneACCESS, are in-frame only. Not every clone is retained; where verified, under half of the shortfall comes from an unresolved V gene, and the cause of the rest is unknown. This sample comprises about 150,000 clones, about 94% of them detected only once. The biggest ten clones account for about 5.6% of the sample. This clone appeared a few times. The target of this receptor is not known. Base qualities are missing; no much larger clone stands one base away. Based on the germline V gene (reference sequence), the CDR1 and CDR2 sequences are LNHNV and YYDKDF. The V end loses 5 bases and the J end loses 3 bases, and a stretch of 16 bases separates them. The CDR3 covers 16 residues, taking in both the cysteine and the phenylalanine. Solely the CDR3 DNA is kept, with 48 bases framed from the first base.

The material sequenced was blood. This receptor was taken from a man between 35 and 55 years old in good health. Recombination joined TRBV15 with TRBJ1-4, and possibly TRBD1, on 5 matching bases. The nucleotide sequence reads TGTGCCACCAGCTCTCCAAGGAGGGGCCCTAATGAAAAACTGTTTTTT. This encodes CATSSPRRGPNEKLFF. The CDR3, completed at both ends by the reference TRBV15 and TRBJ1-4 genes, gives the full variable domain DAMVIQNPRYQVTQFGKPVTLSCSQTLNHNVMYWYQQKSSQAPKLLFHYYDKDFNNEADTPDNFQSRRPNTSFCFLDIRSPGLGDTAMYLCATSSPRRGPNEKLFFGSGTQLSVL.